Following are 15 T cell receptor beta chains from one sample sequenced in a study of blood T cell repertoires in COVID-19. The method was immunoSEQ multiplex PCR; TCRdb's version includes in-frame clones alone and lacks a portion of them. This sample has about 3,800 clones, with around 93% found just once. The sequenced sample was peripheral blood. The source is a man aged 50-60 years with active COVID-19.

With regard to this clone: At one end the junction does not follow the germline gene, possibly because of a read error. The chain recombines TRBV19 with TRBJ1-2, with a weak D call TRBD1 (6 bases). The germline CDR1 and CDR2 sequences are LNHDA and SQIVND (reference sequence). CDR3 size: 12 residues. CDR3: CASSPRGGGCTF. CDR3 sequence (DNA): TGTGCCAGTAGTCCCCGTGGGGGCGGCTGCACCTTC.

The V and J genes are TRBV5-1 and TRBJ2-7; TRBD2 aligns across 12 bases. Germline assignment: CDR1 SGHRS and CDR2 YFSETQ. The CDR3 runs 17 residues. The J segment lost 3 bases and the V segment lost 0 bases, leaving 7 bases of the junction unmatched. The CDR3 here is CASSLGLAGGPGYEQYF. CDR3 coding DNA: TGCGCCAGCAGCTTGGGTCTAGCGGGAGGGCCGGGCTACGAGCAGTACTTC.

The V gene is TRBV6-5, the J gene TRBJ1-2, with D perhaps matching TRBD1 (5 bases). The germline V gene has CDR1 MNHEY and CDR2 SVGAGI. The CDR3 has 13 residues. V was pared by 2 bases and J by 7 bases, with 11 bases between. CDR3 loop: CASSYRGVSGYTF. CDR3 sequence (DNA): TGTGCCAGCAGTTACAGGGGTGTGAGTGGCTACACCTTC.

The chain couples TRBV7-2 to TRBJ2-1; 13 bases fit TRBD2. The CDR3 extends over 15 amino acids. Germline V gene sequence: CDR1 SGHTA, CDR2 FQGNSA. V lost 6 bases to trimming and J lost 7 bases; unmatched junction nucleotides: 6. CDR3 DNA: TGTGCCAGCAGACTAGCGGGAGGGCCTTTTAATGAGCAGTTCTTC. Its translation is CASRLAGGPFNEQFF.

This chain connects TRBV3-1 (or the pseudogene TRBV3-2) to TRBJ2-1, with 14 bases lining up with TRBD2. CDR3 length: 17 residues. CDR1 and CDR2 from the germline V gene are LGHDT and YNNKEL (reference sequence). V shed 4 bases, J shed 7 bases, and the junction held 9 bases outside the gene matches. The chain's CDR3 is CASSPGTSGSLGNEQFF. In DNA form, the CDR3 reads TGTGCCAGCAGCCCCGGGACTAGCGGGAGTCTGGGGAATGAGCAGTTCTTC.

The CDR3 spells CASSYGQGEYYGYTF. CDR3 DNA sequence: TGTGCCAGCAGTTACGGACAGGGGGAATACTATGGCTACACCTTC. This chain uses TRBV6-5 with TRBJ1-2, with 10 bases that match TRBD1. V was pared by 2 bases and J by 3 bases, with 3 bases of the junction left unmatched. The CDR3 contains 15 residues. The germline gives CDR1 MNHEY, CDR2 SVGAGI.

This chain uses TRBV28 with TRBJ2-1, with 9 bases lining up with TRBD2. CDR3 length: 15 residues. V lost 4 bases to trimming and J lost 6 bases; unmatched junction nucleotides: 7. Germline V CDR1 and CDR2: MDHEN, SYDVKM. CDR3 loop: CASSSRAGGRNEQFF. The CDR3 nucleotides read TGTGCCAGCAGTTCAAGAGCGGGAGGCCGCAATGAGCAGTTCTTC.

This clone was seen a single time. The rearrangement links TRBV27 to TRBJ2-7, with TRBD1 matching over 8 bases. The J segment lost 5 bases and the V segment lost 4 bases, leaving 7 bases of the junction unmatched. Germline loops: CDR1 MNHEY, CDR2 SMNVEV (reference sequence). The CDR3 is 14 amino acids. The CDR3 DNA reads TGTGCCAGCAGTTGGGCAGGGGGCATCGACGAGCAGTACTTC. Its protein product is CASSWAGGIDEQYF.

The chain employs TRBV3-1 (or the pseudogene TRBV3-2) and TRBJ1-1; D gene ambiguous. The CDR3 extends over 12 amino acids. From germline, CDR1 is LGHDT and CDR2 YNNKEL (reference sequence). V was pared by 4 bases and J by 5 bases, with 8 bases between. CDR3 nucleotides: TGTGCCAGCAGCCGGCTCGGGACTGAAGCTTTCTTT. Encoded protein: CASSRLGTEAFF.

The chain is built from TRBV19 and TRBJ2-5, with D perhaps TRBD2 (6 bases). The ends were cut back, 5 bases at V and 2 bases at J, with 9 bases in the middle. This CDR3 has 13 residues. CDR1 is LNHDA, CDR2 SQIVND, per germline (reference sequence). The CDR3 region is CASSGGIQETQYF. In DNA, the CDR3 is TGTGCCAGTAGTGGGGGGATTCAAGAGACCCAGTACTTC.

CDR3 in amino acids: CAHTKRGNYGYTF. The CDR3 bases are TGTGCCCATACAAAGCGGGGGAACTATGGCTACACCTTC. This sequence joins TRBV30 and TRBJ1-2, with D possibly TRBD1 on 5 matching bases. The CDR3 is made up of 13 amino acids. The V gene's germline CDR1 is GTSNPN and CDR2 SVGIG (reference sequence). Trimming shortened V by 8 bases and J by 2 bases, and 15 bases separated the two germline ends.

The chain combines TRBV28 with TRBJ2-5, with 7 positions matching TRBD1. Germline values: CDR1 MDHEN, CDR2 SYDVKM. The junction had 14 bases not matched to a gene; V was cut back by 5 bases and J by 5 bases. CDR3 size: 16 residues. The CDR3 spells CASSPSGQLWGETQYF. The CDR3 DNA follows: TGTGCCAGCAGTCCCTCGGGACAGCTCTGGGGGGAGACCCAGTACTTC. The full variable domain, with the rest looked up from reference TRBV28 and TRBJ2-5, is DVKVTQSSRYLVKRTGEKVFLECVQDMDHENMFWYRQDPGLGLRLIYFSYDVKMKEKGDIPEGYSVSREKKERFSLILESASTNQTSMYLCASSPSGQLWGETQYFGPGTRLLVL.

The rearrangement links TRBV5-1 to TRBJ1-1; no reliable D call. Per germline, CDR1 SGHRS and CDR2 YFSETQ. This CDR3 contains 11 residues. The ends were cut back, 8 bases at V and 3 bases at J, with 8 bases in the middle. The CDR3, as DNA: TGCGCCAGTTCGGCGGACACTGAAGCTTTCTTT. Its protein product is CASSADTEAFF.

The chain recombines TRBV19 with TRBJ2-7; D is perhaps TRBD1 (6 bases). The germline gives CDR1 LNHDA, CDR2 SQIVND (reference sequence). Deletions cut 3 bases from V and 4 bases from J, with 13 bases between. The CDR3 spans 14 residues. The CDR3 protein is CASSIQQGWYEQYF. DNA of the CDR3: TGTGCCAGTAGTATTCAACAGGGATGGTACGAGCAGTACTTC. The variable domain in full, completed from reference TRBV19 and TRBJ2-7, reads DGGITQSPKYLFRKEGQNVTLSCEQNLNHDAMYWYRQDPGQGLRLIYYSQIVNDFQKGDIAEGYSVSREKKESFPLTVTSAQKNPTAFYLCASSIQQGWYEQYFGPGTRLTVT.

The rearrangement joins TRBV5-1 to TRBJ2-3, with D uncertain. V lost 1 base, J lost 3 bases, and 6 bases lay in between. The germline V gene encodes CDR1 SGHRS and CDR2 YFSETQ. The CDR3 spans 13 residues. The CDR3 region is CASSLTVTDTQYF. In nucleotides, the CDR3 is TGCGCCAGCAGCTTGACTGTGACAGATACGCAGTATTTT.